This T cell receptor (beta chain) originates from a study of OX40 agonist ivuxolimab in advanced cancers. With respect to the entire study: Ivuxolimab, which targeted the costimulatory receptor OX40 (CD134), was an agonistic, fully human IgG2 monoclonal antibody. A male proportion of roughly 80% and a mean age of around 60 years, ranging from 23 to 79, were recorded for the dose-escalation cohort. Partial responses occurred in three dose-escalation patients, of whom one had hepatocellular carcinoma and two had cutaneous melanoma. Of the approximately 54 dose-escalation patients, hepatocellular carcinoma was present in about 20, melanoma in around 15, renal cell carcinoma in 9 and head and neck cancer in 9. Intravenous ivuxolimab was administered to patients every 2 weeks at six dose levels: 0.01, 0.1, 0.3, 1.5, 3 and 10 mg/kg. The point of sequencing TCRbeta in the periphery was to test whether ivuxolimab changed TCR sequence diversity and drove clonal T-cell expansion. The paper describes the monotherapy dose-escalation part (N ≈ 49 patients) of the phase I trial of ivuxolimab. Patients were allowed to have had prior anti-PD-1, anti-PD-L1 or anti-CTLA-4 therapy, and approximately 40% of the dose-escalation patients had been treated with checkpoint inhibitors.

Genomic DNA was extracted from sorted cells for sequencing of the TCRbeta CDR3 region. The immunoSEQ Assay was used to sequence the TCRbeta CDR3 regions. Sourced from immuneACCESS, this table was stored by TCRdb with only in-frame sequences that have V and J called. A share of the clones is absent; for the studies checked, an unresolved V gene accounts for under half, and the remainder has no known explanation. This sample comprises some 98,000 clones, roughly 91% of them detected only once. Together, the top ten hold around 0.3% of the sample. Regarding this clone: Its antigen is still unknown. Base qualities are not provided; no much larger clone lies one nucleotide away.

Taken from cysteine to phenylalanine, the CDR3 has 15 residues. The read is trimmed to its CDR3 DNA, 45 bases read in frame from base 1. V has 2 bases trimmed and J has 7 bases trimmed; junction bases matching no gene number 8. According to the germline V gene, CDR1 reads SNHLY and CDR2 reads FYNNEI. The research as a whole found: The antigen specificity of the clonally expanded peripheral T cells was not determined. After ivuxolimab, expanded clones were on average more numerous among CD8+ T cells than among CD4+ T cells. In the 0.1-3.0 mg/kg groups, partial responders had among the lowest normalized peripheral clonal expansion, particularly in CD8+ T cells. Clonal expansion of both CD4+ and CD8+ blood T cells was observed from baseline to week 6 at doses 0.1 to 3.0 mg/kg. Low levels of normalized T-cell clonal expansion were also seen in some patients who did not respond.

Patients with a history of autoimmune disease or receiving systemic immunosuppression were excluded from the trial. Peripheral blood for TCR sequencing was collected from all dose cohorts at baseline, on cycle 4 day 1, and on cycle 7 day 1. Samples were obtained from an open-label, multicenter, first-in-human phase I dose-escalation trial of ivuxolimab. Adults with locally advanced or metastatic melanoma, renal cell carcinoma, hepatocellular carcinoma or head and neck squamous cell carcinoma were enrolled in the trial. Before TCR sequencing, CD4+ and CD8+ T cells were separately sorted from peripheral blood.

Sequenced material: CD4+ or CD8+ T cells sorted from blood, taken in a trial of the OX40 agonist ivuxolimab. This TCR was recovered from an adult with an advanced solid tumor such as melanoma, head and neck, liver or kidney cancer. The V and J segments used are TRBV2 and TRBJ2-4, with 7 bases aligning to TRBD2. The nucleotides are TGTGCCAGCAGTGAATGGGGGGGAGCTTTGAACATTCAGTACTTC. It specifies CASSEWGGALNIQYF. Outside the CDR3, residues come from the reference TRBV2 and TRBJ2-4 proteins, so the full variable domain is: EPEVTQTPSHQVTQMGQEVILRCVPISNHLYFYWYRQILGQKVEFLVSFYNNEISEKSEIFDDQFSVERPDGSNFTLKIRSTKLEDSAMYFCASSEWGGALNIQYFGAGTRLSVL.